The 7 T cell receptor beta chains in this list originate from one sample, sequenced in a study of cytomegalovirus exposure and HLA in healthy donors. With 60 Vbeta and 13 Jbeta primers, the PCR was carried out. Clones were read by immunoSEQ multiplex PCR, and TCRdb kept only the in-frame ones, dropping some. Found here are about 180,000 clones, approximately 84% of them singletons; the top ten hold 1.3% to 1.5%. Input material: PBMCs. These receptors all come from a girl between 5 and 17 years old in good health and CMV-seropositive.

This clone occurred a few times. CDR3 loop: CASSESLEVEKLFF. The DNA of the CDR3 is TGCGCCAGCAGTGAGTCGCTGGAGGTCGAAAAACTGTTTTTT. V and J are TRBV10-1 and TRBJ1-4; D is unresolved. The V end was cut by 0 bases, the J end by 8 bases, with 10 bases between. This CDR3 comprises 14 residues. The germline V gene has CDR1 WNHNN and CDR2 SYGVQD (reference sequence).

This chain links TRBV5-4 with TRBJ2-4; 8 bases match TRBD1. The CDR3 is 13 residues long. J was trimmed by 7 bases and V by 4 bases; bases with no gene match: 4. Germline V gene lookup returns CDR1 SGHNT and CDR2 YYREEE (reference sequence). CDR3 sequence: CASSLGQANIQYF. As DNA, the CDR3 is TGTGCCAGCAGCCTGGGACAGGCGAACATTCAGTACTTC.

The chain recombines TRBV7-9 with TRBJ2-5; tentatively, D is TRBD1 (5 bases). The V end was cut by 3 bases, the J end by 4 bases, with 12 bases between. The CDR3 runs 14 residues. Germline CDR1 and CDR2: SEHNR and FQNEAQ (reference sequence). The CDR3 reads CASSFGHERETQYF. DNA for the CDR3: TGTGCCAGCAGCTTCGGACACGAACGAGAGACCCAGTACTTC.

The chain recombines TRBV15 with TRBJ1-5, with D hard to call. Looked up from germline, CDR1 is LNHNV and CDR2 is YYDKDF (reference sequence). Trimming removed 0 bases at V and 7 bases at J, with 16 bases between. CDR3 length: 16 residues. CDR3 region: CATSRDLVAASQPQHF. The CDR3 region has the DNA TGTGCCACCAGCAGAGATCTCGTGGCGGCGTCCCAGCCCCAGCATTTT.

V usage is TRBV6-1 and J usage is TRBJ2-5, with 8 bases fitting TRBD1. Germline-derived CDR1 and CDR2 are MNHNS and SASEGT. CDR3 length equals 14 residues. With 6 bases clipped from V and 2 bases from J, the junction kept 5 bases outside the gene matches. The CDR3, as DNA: TGTGCCAGCAGCAGGACAGGGAATCAAGAGACCCAGTACTTC. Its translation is CASSRTGNQETQYF.

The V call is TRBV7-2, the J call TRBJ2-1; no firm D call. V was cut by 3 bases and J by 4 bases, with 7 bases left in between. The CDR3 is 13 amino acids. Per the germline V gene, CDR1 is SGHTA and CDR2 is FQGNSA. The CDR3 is CASSFERYNEQFF. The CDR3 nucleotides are TGTGCCAGCAGCTTCGAACGGTACAATGAGCAGTTCTTC.

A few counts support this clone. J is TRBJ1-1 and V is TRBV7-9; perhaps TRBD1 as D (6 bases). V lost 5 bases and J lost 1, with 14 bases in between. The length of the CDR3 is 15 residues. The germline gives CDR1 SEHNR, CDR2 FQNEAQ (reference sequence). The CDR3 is CASSRTTGTNTEAFF. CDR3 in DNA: TGTGCCAGCAGCCGTACCACAGGGACGAACACTGAAGCTTTCTTT.